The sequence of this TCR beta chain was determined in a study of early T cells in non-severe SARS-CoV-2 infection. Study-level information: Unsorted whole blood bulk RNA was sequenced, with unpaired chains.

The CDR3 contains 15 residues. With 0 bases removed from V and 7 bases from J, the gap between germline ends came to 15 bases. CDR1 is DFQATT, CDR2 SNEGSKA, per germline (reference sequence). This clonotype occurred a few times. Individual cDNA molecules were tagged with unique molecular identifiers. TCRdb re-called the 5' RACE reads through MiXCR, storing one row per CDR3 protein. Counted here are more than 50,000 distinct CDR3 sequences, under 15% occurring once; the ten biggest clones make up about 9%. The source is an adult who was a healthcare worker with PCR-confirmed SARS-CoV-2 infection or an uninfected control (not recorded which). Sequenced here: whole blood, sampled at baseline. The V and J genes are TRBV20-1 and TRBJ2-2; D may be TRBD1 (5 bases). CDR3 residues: CSARDPKGQGGELFF. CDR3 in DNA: TGCAGTGCTAGAGATCCCAAGGGGCAAGGCGGGGAGCTGTTTTTT.